This T cell receptor (beta chain) derives from a study of T cells expressing NK-cell markers. TCRdb re-called the 5' RACE reads, yielding one record per CDR3 amino acid sequence without DNA. The sample spans about 300,000 distinct CDR3 sequences; the ten largest clones claim roughly 4.2%. Germline CDR1 DFQATT, CDR2 SNEGSKA (reference sequence). The CDR3 is 12 amino acids. This clonotype was obtained from a woman between 18 and 70 years old in good health. The sample comprised blood T cells: a sorted CD56 or NKG2C T cell subset, CD4+ or CD8+ T cells, or bulk PBMC T cells (not recorded which). The J gene is TRBJ1-4, the V gene TRBV20-1; no DNA is available, so the TRBD1 call from TCRdb remains unchecked. This CDR3 is CSAFRDSEKLFF.